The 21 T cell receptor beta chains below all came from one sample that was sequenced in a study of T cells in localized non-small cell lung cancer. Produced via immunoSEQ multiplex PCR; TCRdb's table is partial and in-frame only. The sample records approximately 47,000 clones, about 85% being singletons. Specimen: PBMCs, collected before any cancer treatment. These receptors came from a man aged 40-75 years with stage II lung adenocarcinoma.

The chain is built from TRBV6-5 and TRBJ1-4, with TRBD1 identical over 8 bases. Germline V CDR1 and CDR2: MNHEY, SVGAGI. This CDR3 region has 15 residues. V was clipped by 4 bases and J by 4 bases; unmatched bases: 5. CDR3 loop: CASSSRTGSNEKLFF. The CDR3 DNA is TGTGCCAGCAGTTCCCGGACAGGGAGTAATGAAAAACTGTTTTTT.

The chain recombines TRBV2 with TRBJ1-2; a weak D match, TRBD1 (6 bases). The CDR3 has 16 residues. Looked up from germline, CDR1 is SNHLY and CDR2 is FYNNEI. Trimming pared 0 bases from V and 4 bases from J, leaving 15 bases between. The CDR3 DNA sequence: TGTGCCAGCAGTGAAGCAGGGGGAACAGACACCTATGGCTACACCTTC. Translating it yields CASSEAGGTDTYGYTF.

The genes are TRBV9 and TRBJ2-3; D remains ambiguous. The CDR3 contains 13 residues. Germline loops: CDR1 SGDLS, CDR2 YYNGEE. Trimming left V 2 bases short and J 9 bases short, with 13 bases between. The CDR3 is CASSVGASGTQYF. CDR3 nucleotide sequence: TGTGCCAGCAGCGTTGGCGCCTCTGGGACGCAGTATTTT.

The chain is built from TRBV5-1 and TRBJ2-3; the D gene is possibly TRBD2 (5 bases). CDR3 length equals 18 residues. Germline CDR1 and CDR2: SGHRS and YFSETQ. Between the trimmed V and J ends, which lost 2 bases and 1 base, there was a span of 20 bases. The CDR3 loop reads CASSFPQGGGNGTDTQYF. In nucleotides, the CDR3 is TGCGCCAGCAGCTTCCCCCAAGGAGGTGGTAACGGCACAGATACGCAGTATTTT. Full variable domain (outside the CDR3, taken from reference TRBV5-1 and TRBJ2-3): KAGVTQTPRYLIKTRGQQVTLSCSPISGHRSVSWYQQTPGQGLQFLFEYFSETQRNKGNFPGRFSGRQFSNSRSEMNVSTLELGDSALYLCASSFPQGGGNGTDTQYFGPGTRLTVL.

The CDR3 DNA reads TGCGCCAGCAGCCAAGTGGAAGGGGGTTATGGCTACACCTTC. This sequence encodes CASSQVEGGYGYTF. The chain couples TRBV4-1 to TRBJ1-2; possibly TRBD1 for D (6 bases). V was trimmed by 1 base and J by 5 bases, leaving 11 bases between them. CDR3 length: 14 amino acids. In germline, CDR1 is MGHRA, CDR2 YSYEKL.

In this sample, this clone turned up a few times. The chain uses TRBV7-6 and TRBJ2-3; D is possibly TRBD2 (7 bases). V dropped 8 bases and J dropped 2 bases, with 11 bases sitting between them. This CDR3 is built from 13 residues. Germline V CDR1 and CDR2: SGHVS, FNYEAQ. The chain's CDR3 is CASGGGYTDTQYF. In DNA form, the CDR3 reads TGTGCCAGCGGCGGGGGCTACACAGATACGCAGTATTTT. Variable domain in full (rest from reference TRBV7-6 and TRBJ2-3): GAGVSQSPRYKVTKRGQDVALRCDPISGHVSLYWYRQALGQGPEFLTYFNYEAQQDKSGLPNDRFSAERPEGSISTLTIQRTEQRDSAMYRCASGGGYTDTQYFGPGTRLTVL.

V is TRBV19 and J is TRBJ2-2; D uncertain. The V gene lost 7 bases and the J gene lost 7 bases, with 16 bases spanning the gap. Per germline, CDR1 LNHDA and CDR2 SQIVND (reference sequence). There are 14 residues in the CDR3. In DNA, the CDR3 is TGTGCCAGTATCCCAACCGGGCGAAGCGGGGAGCTGTTTTTT. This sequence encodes CASIPTGRSGELFF.

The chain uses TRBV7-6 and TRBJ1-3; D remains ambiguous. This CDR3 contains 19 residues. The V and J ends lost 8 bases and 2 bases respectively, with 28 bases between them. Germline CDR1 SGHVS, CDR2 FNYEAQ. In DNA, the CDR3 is TGTGCCAGCGGGGAATTCGGCACGGCCCGAGAGAAGGCTGGAAACACCATATATTTT. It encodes CASGEFGTAREKAGNTIYF.

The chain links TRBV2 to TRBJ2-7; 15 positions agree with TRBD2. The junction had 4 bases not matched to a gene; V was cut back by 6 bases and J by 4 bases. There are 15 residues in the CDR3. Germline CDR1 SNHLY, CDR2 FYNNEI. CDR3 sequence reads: CASREGLAGGYEQYF. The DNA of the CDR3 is TGTGCCAGCAGGGAGGGACTAGCGGGGGGTTACGAGCAGTACTTC.

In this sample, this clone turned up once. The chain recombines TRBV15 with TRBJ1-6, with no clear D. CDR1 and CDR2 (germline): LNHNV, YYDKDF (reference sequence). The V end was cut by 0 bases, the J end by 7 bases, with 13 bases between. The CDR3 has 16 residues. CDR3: CATSRDGRTENSPLHF. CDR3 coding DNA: TGTGCCACCAGCAGAGATGGTAGGACGGAGAATTCACCCCTCCACTTT.

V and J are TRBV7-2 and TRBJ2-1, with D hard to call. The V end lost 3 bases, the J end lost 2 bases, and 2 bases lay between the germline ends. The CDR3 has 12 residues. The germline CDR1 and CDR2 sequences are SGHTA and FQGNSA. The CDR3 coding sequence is TGTGCCAGCAGCTTCCCCTACAATGAGCAGTTCTTC. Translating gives CASSFPYNEQFF.

Here the CDR3 DNA reads TGCGCCAGCAGCGAGACAGGGTACGATGGCTACACCTTC. This translates into CASSETGYDGYTF. The V and J genes are TRBV5-1 and TRBJ1-2; 7 bases align to TRBD1. This CDR3 is built from 13 residues. V shed 4 bases, J shed 6 bases, and the junction held 6 bases outside the gene matches. From germline, CDR1 is SGHRS and CDR2 YFSETQ.

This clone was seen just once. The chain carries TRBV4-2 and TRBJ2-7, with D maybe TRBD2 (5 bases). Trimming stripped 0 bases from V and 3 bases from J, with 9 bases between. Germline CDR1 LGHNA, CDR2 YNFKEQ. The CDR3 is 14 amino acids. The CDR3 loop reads CASSQDRGSYEQYV. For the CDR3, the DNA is TGTGCCAGCAGCCAAGATCGGGGTAGCTACGAGCAGTACGTC.

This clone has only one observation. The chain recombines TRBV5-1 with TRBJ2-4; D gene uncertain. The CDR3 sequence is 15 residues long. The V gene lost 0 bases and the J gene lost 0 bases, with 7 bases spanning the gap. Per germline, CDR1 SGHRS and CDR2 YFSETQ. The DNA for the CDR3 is TGCGCCAGCAGCTTGGGAGCCGGAGCCAAAAACATTCAGTACTTC. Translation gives CASSLGAGAKNIQYF.

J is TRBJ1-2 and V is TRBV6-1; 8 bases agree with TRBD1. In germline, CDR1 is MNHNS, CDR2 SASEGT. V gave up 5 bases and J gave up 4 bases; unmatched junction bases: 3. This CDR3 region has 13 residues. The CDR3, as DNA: TGTGCCAGCAGTCGGACAGGGACCTATGGCTACACCTTC. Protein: CASSRTGTYGYTF.

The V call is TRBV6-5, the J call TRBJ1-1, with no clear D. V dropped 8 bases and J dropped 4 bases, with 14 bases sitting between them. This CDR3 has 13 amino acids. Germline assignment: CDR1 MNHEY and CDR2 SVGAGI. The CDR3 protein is CASLKGRSTEAFF. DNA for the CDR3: TGTGCCAGCCTTAAGGGTCGGAGCACTGAAGCTTTCTTT.

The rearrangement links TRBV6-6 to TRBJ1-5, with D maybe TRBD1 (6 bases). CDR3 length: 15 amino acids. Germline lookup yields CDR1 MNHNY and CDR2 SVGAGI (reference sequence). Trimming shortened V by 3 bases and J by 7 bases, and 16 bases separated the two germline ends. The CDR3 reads CASSYGQGYRQPQHF. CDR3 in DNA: TGTGCCAGCAGTTATGGGCAGGGGTATCGGCAGCCCCAGCATTTT.

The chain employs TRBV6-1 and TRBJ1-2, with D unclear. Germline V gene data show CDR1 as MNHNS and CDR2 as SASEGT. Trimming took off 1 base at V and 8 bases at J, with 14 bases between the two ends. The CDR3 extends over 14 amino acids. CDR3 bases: TGTGCCAGCAGTGAAGTACAAGGGTCGAAGGGCTACACCTTC. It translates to CASSEVQGSKGYTF.

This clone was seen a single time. In DNA, the CDR3 is TGTGCCAGCAGCCCTCGGAGGACCGGGGAGCTGTTTTTT. This codes for CASSPRRTGELFF. The chain employs TRBV9 and TRBJ2-2; the D gene is possibly TRBD2 (5 bases). The CDR3 extends over 13 amino acids. Between the trimmed V and J ends, which lost 4 bases and 5 bases, there was a span of 9 bases. The V gene's germline CDR1 is SGDLS and CDR2 YYNGEE.

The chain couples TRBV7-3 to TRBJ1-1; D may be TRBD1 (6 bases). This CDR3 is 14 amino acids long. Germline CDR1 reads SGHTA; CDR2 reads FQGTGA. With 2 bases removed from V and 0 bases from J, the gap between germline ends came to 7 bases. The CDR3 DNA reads TGTGCCAGCAGCTTACAGGGGATGAACACTGAAGCTTTCTTT. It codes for CASSLQGMNTEAFF.

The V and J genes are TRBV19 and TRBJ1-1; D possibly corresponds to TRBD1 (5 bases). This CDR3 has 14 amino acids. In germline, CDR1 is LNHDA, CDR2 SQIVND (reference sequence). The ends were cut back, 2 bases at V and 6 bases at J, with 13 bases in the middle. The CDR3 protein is CASSIMGRGAEAFF. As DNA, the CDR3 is TGTGCCAGTAGTATAATGGGGCGCGGGGCTGAAGCTTTCTTT.